This is a list of T cell receptor beta chains from one sample in a study of T cells in Graves' hyperthyroidism and ophthalmopathy. TCRdb reprocessed the multiplex PCR reads via MiXCR and lists one record per CDR3 protein. The table records a few hundred thousand distinct CDR3 sequences, just over 45% of them present only once. The sample consisted of peripheral blood or thyroid tissue (not recorded which). The receptors come from a woman aged 18-29 years with Graves' hyperthyroidism. The CDR3 runs from the conserved cysteine through the conserved F or W. The order of the fields is V gene, clone size, J gene, D gene, CDR3 protein, CDR3 DNA. D genes are given only for firm matches. Size is stated for part of the rows, as once, few or many counts, or as a class when the clone is expanded.

>TRBV29-1|-|TRBJ1-4|TRBD1
CSGGQGAEKLFF
TGCAGCGGGGGACAGGGGGCTGAAAAACTGTTTTTT
>TRBV6-2/TRBV6-3|many|TRBJ2-6|-
CAARSGANVLTF
TGTGCCGCGCGTTCTGGGGCCAACGTCCTGACTTTC
>TRBV7-2|-|TRBJ1-1|-
CASSFSGAGAFF
TGTGCCAGCAGCTTCTCTGGGGCGGGAGCTTTCTTT
>TRBV20-1|-|TRBJ2-7|-
CSATYREQYF
TGCAGTGCCACATACAGGGAGCAGTACTTC
>TRBV12-5|many|TRBJ2-6|-
CASGLGTGPGANVLTF
TGTGCTAGTGGTTTGGGCACAGGGCCGGGGGCCAACGTCCTGACTTTC
>TRBV20-1|many|TRBJ2-7|-
CSAPRPGDYEQYF
TGCAGTGCCCCGAGGCCCGGGGACTACGAGCAGTACTTC
>TRBV7-6|-|TRBJ1-2|TRBD1
CASSSSDRVSGNTF
TGTGCCAGCAGCTCCTCGGACAGGGTCTCTGGAAACACCTTC
>TRBV20-1|once|TRBJ1-1|-
CSARRGRYSTEAFF
TGCAGTGCTAGGAGAGGCAGGTACAGCACTGAAGCTTTCTTT
>TRBV7-9|once|TRBJ1-4|-
CASSLDRRGLGEKLFF
TGTGCCAGCAGCTTAGACCGGCGGGGGTTAGGGGAAAAACTGTTTTTT
>TRBV7-2|many|TRBJ2-6|-
CASGSGANVLTF
TGTGCCAGCGGGTCTGGGGCCAACGTCCTGACTTTC
>TRBV10-2|-|TRBJ2-2|-
CASSESAARTGELFF
TGCGCCAGCAGTGAGTCGGCAGCGCGCACCGGGGAGCTGTTTTTT
>TRBV29-1|-|TRBJ1-2|-
CSATQGYYGYTF
TGCAGCGCCACACAGGGTTACTATGGCTACACCTTC
>TRBV20-1|many|TRBJ2-7|TRBD2
CSAIPVASGSVEQYF
TGCAGTGCTATACCGGTCGCTAGCGGGAGTGTCGAGCAGTACTTC
>TRBV7-3|-|TRBJ2-3|-
CASSLAGANTQYF
TGTGCCAGCAGCTTAGCCGGGGCAAATACGCAGTATTTT
>TRBV7-9|few|TRBJ2-6|-
CASSLGPSSGANVLTF
TGTGCCAGCAGCCTGGGACCTAGCTCTGGGGCCAACGTCCTGACTTTC
>TRBV10-3|-|TRBJ2-7|TRBD2
CAISAISGTSDSYEQYF
TGTGCCATCAGTGCTATTAGCGGGACTAGCGACTCATACGAGCAGTACTTC
>TRBV9|-|TRBJ1-1|-
CASSGPNEQFF
TGTGCCAGCAGCGGTCCAAATGAGCAGTTCTTT
>TRBV2|-|TRBJ1-5|TRBD1
CASRLGDRNQPQHF
TGTGCCAGCAGGCTTGGGGACAGGAATCAGCCCCAGCATTTT
>TRBV6-5|-|TRBJ2-7|TRBD2
CASSYSLADTYEQYF
TGTGCCAGCAGTTACTCCCTAGCGGATACCTACGAGCAGTACTTC
>TRBV7-9|-|TRBJ1-2|-
CASSTAGAGDGYTF
TGTGCCAGCAGCACCGCGGGGGCTGGGGATGGCTACACCTTC
>TRBV5-1|-|TRBJ1-2|-
CASSLADGYTF
TGCGCCAGCAGCTTGGCAGATGGCTACACCTTC
>TRBV5-4|-|TRBJ2-3|-
CASSFSGQRNTQYF
TGTGCCAGCAGCTTCTCGGGACAACGGAATACGCAGTATTTT
>TRBV11-2|many|TRBJ2-7|-
CASSLVRYTEQYF
TGTGCCAGCAGCTTAGTTCGCTACACCGAGCAGTACTTC
>TRBV7-2|many|TRBJ2-7|-
CASSSTTAARNRAYEQYF
TGTGCCAGCAGCTCAACCACCGCGGCCAGGAACAGGGCTTACGAGCAGTACTTC
>TRBV7-9|-|TRBJ2-7|-
CASSPEASDYEQYF
TGTGCCAGCAGTCCCGAGGCTAGCGACTACGAGCAGTACTTC
>TRBV20-1|-|TRBJ2-7|-
CSARGSGFYSYNEQYF
TGCAGTGCTAGAGGAAGCGGTTTCTACTCCTACAATGAGCAGTACTTC
>TRBV13|once|TRBJ2-7|-
CATRGSSYEQYF
TGTGCCACCCGGGGGAGCTCCTACGAGCAGTACTTC
>TRBV6-6|-|TRBJ2-7|-
CASSPGAAGVYEQYF
TGTGCCAGCAGTCCGGGGGCGGCCGGTGTCTACGAGCAGTACTTC
>TRBV2|-|TRBJ2-7|-
CASSLASSYNEQYF
TGTGCCAGCAGCCTAGCGAGCTCCTACAATGAGCAGTACTTC
>TRBV29-1|-|TRBJ1-5|-
CSAAEGQPQHF
TGCAGCGCTGCGGAGGGGCAGCCCCAGCATTTT
>TRBV30|few|TRBJ1-1|-
CAWSPIDSRNTEAFF
TGTGCCTGGAGTCCGATCGACAGCCGGAACACTGAAGCTTTCTTT
>TRBV20-1|many|TRBJ2-7|-
CSARVGLRTSFLGEQYF
TGCAGTGCTAGAGTGGGACTCCGTACCTCCTTCCTTGGCGAGCAGTACTTC
>TRBV10-3|-|TRBJ1-5|TRBD1
CAIRRGQDSNQPQHF
TGTGCCATCAGGAGGGGACAGGATAGCAATCAGCCCCAGCATTTT
>TRBV2|-|TRBJ2-5|-
CASRAPGLRQETQYF
TGTGCCAGCAGGGCCCCCGGACTGCGCCAAGAGACCCAGTACTTC
>TRBV10-3|-|TRBJ1-2|TRBD1
CAIKGRGRVPGYTF
TGTGCCATCAAGGGCAGGGGGCGGGTCCCTGGCTACACCTTC
>TRBV15|-|TRBJ2-5|TRBD1
CATCRDRGSETQYF
TGTGCCACCTGCCGGGACAGGGGATCCGAGACCCAGTACTTC
>TRBV19|many|TRBJ2-2|TRBD1
CASGTVNTGELFF
TGTGCCAGTGGGACAGTGAACACCGGGGAGCTGTTTTTT
>TRBV14|many|TRBJ2-2|-
CASSVLASGELFF
TGTGCCAGCAGCGTTCTAGCGTCCGGGGAGCTGTTTTTT
>TRBV29-1|-|TRBJ1-1|TRBD1
CSQDYRGLGTEAFF
TGCAGCCAAGATTACAGGGGGCTCGGCACTGAAGCTTTCTTT
>TRBV24-1|-|TRBJ2-2|-
CATQLSGELFF
TGTGCCACCCAACTCTCTGGGGAGCTGTTTTTT
>TRBV6-2/TRBV6-3|-|TRBJ1-3|-
CASKRTGSPGNTIYF
TGTGCCAGCAAACGAACAGGGAGTCCTGGAAACACCATATATTTT
>TRBV7-9|-|TRBJ1-5|-
CASSLRVQPQHF
TGTGCCAGCAGCTTGAGGGTCCAGCCCCAGCATTTT
>TRBV7-2|-|TRBJ2-5|-
CASSRYRTGQETQYF
TGTGCCAGCAGCCGATACCGCACAGGACAAGAGACCCAGTACTTC
>TRBV29-1|-|TRBJ2-5|TRBD2
CSARTSGSGQETQYF
TGCAGCGCCCGGACTAGCGGGAGCGGCCAAGAGACCCAGTACTTC
>TRBV7-9|-|TRBJ2-7|TRBD1
CASSLDRVVYEQYF
TGTGCCAGCAGCTTGGACAGGGTGGTCTACGAGCAGTACTTC
>TRBV7-3|-|TRBJ1-2|-
CASSSDKDLNYGYTF
TGTGCCAGCAGCTCCGACAAAGACCTCAACTATGGCTACACCTTC